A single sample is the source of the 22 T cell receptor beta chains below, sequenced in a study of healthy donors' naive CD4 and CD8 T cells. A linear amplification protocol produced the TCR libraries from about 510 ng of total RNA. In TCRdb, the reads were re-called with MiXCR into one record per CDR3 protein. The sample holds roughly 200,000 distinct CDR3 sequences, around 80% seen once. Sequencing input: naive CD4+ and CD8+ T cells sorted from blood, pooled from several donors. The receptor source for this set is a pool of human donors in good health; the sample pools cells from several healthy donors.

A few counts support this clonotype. CDR3 nucleotide sequence: TGCGCCAGCAGCTTGGCGGGAGGGCCGGGTAATGAGCAGTTCTTC. This gives the protein CASSLAGGPGNEQFF. The chain links TRBV5-1 to TRBJ2-1; 8 bases match TRBD2. The length of the CDR3 is 15 residues. V shed 0 bases, J shed 7 bases, and the junction held 6 bases outside the gene matches. Per the germline V gene, CDR1 is SGHRS and CDR2 is YFSETQ.

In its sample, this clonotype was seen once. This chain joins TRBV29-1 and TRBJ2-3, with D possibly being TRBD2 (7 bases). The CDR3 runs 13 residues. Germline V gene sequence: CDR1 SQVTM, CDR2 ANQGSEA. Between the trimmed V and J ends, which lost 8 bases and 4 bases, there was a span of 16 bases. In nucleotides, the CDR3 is TGCAGCCTGAGGGGGGAGGGGGCAGATACGCAGTATTTT. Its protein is CSLRGEGADTQYF.

CDR3 sequence: CASSQTAGLAEETQYF. CDR3 sequence (DNA): TGTGCCAGCAGCCAGACAGCGGGACTCGCAGAAGAGACCCAGTACTTC. The genes are TRBV4-2 and TRBJ2-5; 7 bases line up with TRBD2. The CDR3 loop spans 16 amino acids. The germline gives CDR1 LGHNA, CDR2 YNFKEQ. Germline trimming cut 3 bases from V and 3 bases from J; bases unmatched to any gene: 10.

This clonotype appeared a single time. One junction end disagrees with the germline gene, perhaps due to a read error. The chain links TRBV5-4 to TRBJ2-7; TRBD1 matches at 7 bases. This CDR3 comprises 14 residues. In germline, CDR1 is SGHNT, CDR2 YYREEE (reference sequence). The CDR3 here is CVSSLWDSSYEQYF. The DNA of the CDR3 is TGTGTCAGCAGCTTGTGGGACAGCTCCTACGAGCAGTACTTC.

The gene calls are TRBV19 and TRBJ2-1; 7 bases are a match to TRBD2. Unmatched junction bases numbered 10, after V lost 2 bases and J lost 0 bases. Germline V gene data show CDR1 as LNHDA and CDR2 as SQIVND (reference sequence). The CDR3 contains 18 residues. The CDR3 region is CASSISSEGGSSYNEQFF. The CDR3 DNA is TGTGCCAGTAGTATAAGTTCTGAGGGAGGGAGCTCCTACAATGAGCAGTTCTTC.

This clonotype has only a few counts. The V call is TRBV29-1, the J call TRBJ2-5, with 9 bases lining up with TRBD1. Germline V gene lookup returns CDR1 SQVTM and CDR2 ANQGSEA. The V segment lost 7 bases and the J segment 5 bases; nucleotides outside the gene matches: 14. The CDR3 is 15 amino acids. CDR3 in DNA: TGCAGCGGATCATCAGGACAGGGGATCTTCGAGACCCAGTACTTC. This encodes CSGSSGQGIFETQYF.

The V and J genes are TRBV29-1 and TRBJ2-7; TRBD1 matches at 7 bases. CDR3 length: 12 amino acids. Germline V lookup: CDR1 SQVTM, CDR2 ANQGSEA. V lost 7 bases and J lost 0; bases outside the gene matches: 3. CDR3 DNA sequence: TGCAGCGGACGACAGGGCTCCTACGAGCAGTACTTC. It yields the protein CSGRQGSYEQYF.

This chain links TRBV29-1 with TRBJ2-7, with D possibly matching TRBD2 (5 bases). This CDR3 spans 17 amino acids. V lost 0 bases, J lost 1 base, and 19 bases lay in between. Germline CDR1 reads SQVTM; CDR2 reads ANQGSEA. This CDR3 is CSVEDHVSLSGSYEQYF. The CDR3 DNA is TGCAGCGTTGAAGATCACGTATCCTTGTCGGGGTCCTACGAGCAGTACTTC.

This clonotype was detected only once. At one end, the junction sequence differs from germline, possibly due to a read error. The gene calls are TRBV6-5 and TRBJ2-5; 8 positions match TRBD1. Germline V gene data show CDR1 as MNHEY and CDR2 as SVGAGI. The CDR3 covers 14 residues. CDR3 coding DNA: TGTACCAGCAGCCAGGACAGGGCAACGGAGACCCAGTACTTC. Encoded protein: CTSSQDRATETQYF.

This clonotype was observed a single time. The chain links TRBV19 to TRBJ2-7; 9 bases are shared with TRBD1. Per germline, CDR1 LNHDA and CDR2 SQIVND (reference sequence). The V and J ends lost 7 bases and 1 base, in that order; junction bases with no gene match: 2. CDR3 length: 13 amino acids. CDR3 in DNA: TGTGCCAGTATGGGGACAGGGTCCTACGAGCAGTACTTC. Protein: CASMGTGSYEQYF.

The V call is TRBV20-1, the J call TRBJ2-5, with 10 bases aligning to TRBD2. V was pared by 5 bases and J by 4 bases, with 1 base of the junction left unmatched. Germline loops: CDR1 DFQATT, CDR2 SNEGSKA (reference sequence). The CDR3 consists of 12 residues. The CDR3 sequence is CSARTSGETQYF. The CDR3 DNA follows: TGCAGTGCTCGGACTAGCGGAGAGACCCAGTACTTC.

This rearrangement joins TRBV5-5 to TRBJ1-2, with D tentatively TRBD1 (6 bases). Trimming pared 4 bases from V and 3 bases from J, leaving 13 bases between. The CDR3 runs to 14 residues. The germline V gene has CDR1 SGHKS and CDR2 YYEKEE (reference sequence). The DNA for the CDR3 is TGTGCCAGCAGCATACATACAGGGTACTATGGCTACACCTTC. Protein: CASSIHTGYYGYTF.

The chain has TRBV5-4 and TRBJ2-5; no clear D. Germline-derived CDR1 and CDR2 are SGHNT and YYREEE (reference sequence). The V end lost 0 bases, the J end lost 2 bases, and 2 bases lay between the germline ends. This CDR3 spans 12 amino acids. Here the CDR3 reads CASSLEQETQYF. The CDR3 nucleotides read TGTGCCAGCAGCTTGGAGCAAGAGACCCAGTACTTC.

The CDR3 is CASRVALLGHDYTF. The CDR3 DNA is TGTGCCAGCAGGGTCGCTCTACTGGGCCATGACTACACCTTC. The gene calls are TRBV6-2 or TRBV6-3 and TRBJ1-2; D uncertain. Trimming shortened V by 6 bases and J by 10 bases, and 21 bases separated the two germline ends. This CDR3 has 14 residues. CDR1 MNHEY and CDR2 SVGEGT come from the germline V gene.

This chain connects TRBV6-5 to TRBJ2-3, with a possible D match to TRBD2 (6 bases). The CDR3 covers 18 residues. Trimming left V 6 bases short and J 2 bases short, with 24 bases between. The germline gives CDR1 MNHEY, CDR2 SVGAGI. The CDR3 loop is CASSQLLLPGVDTDTQYF. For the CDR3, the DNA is TGTGCCAGCAGCCAACTCCTACTACCGGGGGTCGACACAGATACGCAGTATTTT.

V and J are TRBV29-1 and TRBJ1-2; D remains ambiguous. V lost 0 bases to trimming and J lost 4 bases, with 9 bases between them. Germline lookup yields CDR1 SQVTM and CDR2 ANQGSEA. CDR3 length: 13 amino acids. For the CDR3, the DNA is TGCAGCGTTGAAGATAGGGCAGGCTATGGCTACACCTTC. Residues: CSVEDRAGYGYTF.

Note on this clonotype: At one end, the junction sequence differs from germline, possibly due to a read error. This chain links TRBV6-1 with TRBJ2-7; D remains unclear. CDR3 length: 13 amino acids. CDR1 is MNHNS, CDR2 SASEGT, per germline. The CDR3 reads CASSEALPYEQYF. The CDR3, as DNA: TGTGCCAGCAGTGAAGCGCTACCCTACGAGCAGTACTTT.

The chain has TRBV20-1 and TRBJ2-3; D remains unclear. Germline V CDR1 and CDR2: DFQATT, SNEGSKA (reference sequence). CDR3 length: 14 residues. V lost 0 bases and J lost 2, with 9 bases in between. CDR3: CSARDPDFTDTQYF. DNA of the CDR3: TGCAGTGCTAGAGATCCGGATTTCACAGATACGCAGTATTTT.

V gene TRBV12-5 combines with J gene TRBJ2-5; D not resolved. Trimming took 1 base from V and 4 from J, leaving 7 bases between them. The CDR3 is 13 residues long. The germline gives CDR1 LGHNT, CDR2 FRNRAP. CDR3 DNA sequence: TGTGCTAGTGGTTTGGCACCGAGAGAGACCCAGTACTTC. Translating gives CASGLAPRETQYF.

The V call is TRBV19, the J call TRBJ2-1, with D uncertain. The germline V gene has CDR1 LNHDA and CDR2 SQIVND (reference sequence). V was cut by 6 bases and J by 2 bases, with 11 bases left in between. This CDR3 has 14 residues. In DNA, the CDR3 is TGTGCCAGTAGCCCTGTACCCGCCTACAATGAGCAGTTCTTC. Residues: CASSPVPAYNEQFF. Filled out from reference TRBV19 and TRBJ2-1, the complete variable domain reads DGGITQSPKYLFRKEGQNVTLSCEQNLNHDAMYWYRQDPGQGLRLIYYSQIVNDFQKGDIAEGYSVSREKKESFPLTVTSAQKNPTAFYLCASSPVPAYNEQFFGPGTRLTVL.

Here the CDR3 DNA reads TGCAGCGTTGACCCCGGGAGGTATGGCTACACCTTC. Residues: CSVDPGRYGYTF. The chain has TRBV29-1 and TRBJ1-2; no clear D. The CDR3 has 12 amino acids. The germline gives CDR1 SQVTM, CDR2 ANQGSEA. The V gene lost 3 bases and the J gene lost 5 bases, with 10 bases spanning the gap.

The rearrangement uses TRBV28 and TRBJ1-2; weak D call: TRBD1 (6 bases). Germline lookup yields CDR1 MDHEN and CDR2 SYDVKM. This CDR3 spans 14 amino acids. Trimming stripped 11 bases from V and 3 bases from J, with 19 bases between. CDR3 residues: CAHGPGADYYGYTF. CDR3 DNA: TGTGCCCACGGCCCGGGGGCAGATTACTATGGCTACACCTTC.